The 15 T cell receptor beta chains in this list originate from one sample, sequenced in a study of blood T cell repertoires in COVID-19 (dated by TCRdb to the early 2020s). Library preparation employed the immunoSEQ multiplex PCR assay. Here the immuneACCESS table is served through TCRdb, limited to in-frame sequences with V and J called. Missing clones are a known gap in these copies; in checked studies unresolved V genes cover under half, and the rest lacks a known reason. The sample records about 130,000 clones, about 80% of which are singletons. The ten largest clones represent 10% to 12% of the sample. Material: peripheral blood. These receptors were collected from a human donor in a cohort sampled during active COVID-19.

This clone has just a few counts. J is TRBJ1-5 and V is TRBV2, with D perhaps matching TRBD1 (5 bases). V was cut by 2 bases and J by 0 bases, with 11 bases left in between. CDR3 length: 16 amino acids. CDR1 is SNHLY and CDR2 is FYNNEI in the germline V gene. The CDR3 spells CASSELSGHSNQPQHF. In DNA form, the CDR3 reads TGTGCCAGCAGTGAATTATCCGGACATAGCAATCAGCCCCAGCATTTT.

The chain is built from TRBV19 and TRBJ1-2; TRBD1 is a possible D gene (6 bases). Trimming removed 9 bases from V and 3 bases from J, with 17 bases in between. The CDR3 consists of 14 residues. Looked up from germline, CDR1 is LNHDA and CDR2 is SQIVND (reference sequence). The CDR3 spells CASRRGAGDYGYTF. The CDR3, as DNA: TGTGCCAGCCGCCGGGGGGCAGGGGACTATGGCTACACCTTC.

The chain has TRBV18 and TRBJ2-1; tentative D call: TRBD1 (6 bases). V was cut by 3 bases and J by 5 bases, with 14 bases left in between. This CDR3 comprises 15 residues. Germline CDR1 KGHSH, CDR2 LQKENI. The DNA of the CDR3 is TGTGCCAGCTCACCGCCGACAGGTAGGGACAATGAGCAGTTCTTC. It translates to CASSPPTGRDNEQFF.

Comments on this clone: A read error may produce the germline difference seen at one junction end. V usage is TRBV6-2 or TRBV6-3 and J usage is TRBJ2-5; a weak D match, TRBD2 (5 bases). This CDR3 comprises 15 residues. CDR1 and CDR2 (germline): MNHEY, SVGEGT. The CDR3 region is CATSYGRGLQETQYF. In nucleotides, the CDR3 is TGTGCCACCAGTTACGGTCGAGGGCTCCAAGAGACCCAGTACTTC.

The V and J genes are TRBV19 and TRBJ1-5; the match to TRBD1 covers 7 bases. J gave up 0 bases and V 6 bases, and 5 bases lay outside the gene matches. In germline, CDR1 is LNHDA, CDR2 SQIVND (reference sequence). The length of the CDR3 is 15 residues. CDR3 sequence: CASRGDRASNQPQHF. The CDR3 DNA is TGTGCCAGTAGGGGAGACAGGGCTAGCAATCAGCCCCAGCATTTT.

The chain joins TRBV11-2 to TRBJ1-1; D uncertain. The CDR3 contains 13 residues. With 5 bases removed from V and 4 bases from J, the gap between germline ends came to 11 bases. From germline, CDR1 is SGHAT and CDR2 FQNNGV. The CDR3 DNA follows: TGTGCCAGCAGCCGCGAATTTGGCACTGAAGCTTTCTTT. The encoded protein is CASSREFGTEAFF.

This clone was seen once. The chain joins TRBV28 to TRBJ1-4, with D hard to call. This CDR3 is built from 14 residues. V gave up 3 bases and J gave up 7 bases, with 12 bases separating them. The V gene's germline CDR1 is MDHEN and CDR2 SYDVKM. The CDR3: CASSFAIGGEKLFF. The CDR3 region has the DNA TGTGCCAGCAGTTTTGCCATAGGCGGTGAAAAACTGTTTTTT.

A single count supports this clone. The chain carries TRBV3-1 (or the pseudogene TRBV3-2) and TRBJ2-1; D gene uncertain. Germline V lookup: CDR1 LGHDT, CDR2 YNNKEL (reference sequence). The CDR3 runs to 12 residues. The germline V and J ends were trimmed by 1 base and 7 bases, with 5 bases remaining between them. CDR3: CASSQARNEQFF. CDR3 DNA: TGTGCCAGCAGCCAAGCCCGGAATGAGCAGTTCTTC.

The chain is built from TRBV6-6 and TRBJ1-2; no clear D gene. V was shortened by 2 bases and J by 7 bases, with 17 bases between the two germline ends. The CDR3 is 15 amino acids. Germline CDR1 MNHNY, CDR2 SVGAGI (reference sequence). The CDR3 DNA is TGTGCCAGCAGTTACCCAATGACGGGAACTGGTGGCTACACCTTC. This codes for CASSYPMTGTGGYTF.

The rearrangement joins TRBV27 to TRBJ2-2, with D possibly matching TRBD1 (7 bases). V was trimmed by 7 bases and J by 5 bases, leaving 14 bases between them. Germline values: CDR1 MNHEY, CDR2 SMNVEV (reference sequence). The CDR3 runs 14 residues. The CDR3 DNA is TGTGCCAGCAAACCAGGGGGAGGTACCGGGGAGCTGTTTTTT. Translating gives CASKPGGGTGELFF.

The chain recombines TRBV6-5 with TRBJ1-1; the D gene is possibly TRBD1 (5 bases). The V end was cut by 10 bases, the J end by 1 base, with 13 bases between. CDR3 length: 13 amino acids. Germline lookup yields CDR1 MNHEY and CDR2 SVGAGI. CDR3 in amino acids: CATQATGNTEAFF. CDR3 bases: TGTGCCACCCAAGCTACAGGGAACACTGAAGCTTTCTTT.

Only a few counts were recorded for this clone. This CDR3 is CASSNPRGTGANVLTF. The CDR3, as DNA: TGTGCCAGCAGCAACCCCCGGGGGACTGGGGCCAACGTCCTGACTTTC. The V gene is TRBV7-3, the J gene TRBJ2-6; tentative D call: TRBD2 (6 bases). The CDR3 contains 16 residues. Trimming left V 5 bases short and J 2 bases short, with 13 bases between. Germline CDR1 and CDR2: SGHTA and FQGTGA.

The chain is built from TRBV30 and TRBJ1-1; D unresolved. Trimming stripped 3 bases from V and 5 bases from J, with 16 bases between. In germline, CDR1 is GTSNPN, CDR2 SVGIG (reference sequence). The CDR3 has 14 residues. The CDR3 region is CAWSPRAFGTEAFF. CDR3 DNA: TGTGCCTGGAGCCCGAGGGCCTTTGGGACTGAAGCTTTCTTT.

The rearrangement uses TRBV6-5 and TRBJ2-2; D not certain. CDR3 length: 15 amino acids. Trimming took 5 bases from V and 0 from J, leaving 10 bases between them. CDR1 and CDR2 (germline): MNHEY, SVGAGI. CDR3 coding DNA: TGTGCCAGCAGTCCCCCCGTTGCGAACACCGGGGAGCTGTTTTTT. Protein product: CASSPPVANTGELFF.

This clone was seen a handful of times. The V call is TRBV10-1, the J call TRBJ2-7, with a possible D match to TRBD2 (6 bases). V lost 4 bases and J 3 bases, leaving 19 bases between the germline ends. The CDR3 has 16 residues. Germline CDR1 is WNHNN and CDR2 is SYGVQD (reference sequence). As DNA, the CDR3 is TGCGCCAGCAGTGCGAGTACGGGACTCTTAAACTACGAGCAGTACTTC. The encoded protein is CASSASTGLLNYEQYF.